This paragraph reports one TCR beta chain. Its antigen is currently not known. No per-base quality is available; no much larger clone lies one base away. The sample belongs to a study of identifying expanded T cells in peripheral blood (dated by TCRdb to the late 2010s). About the study as a whole: Technical replicates were generated by sequencing separate aliquots of the same genomic DNA pool, and four replicates were compared pairwise. Study-level results and caveats: Approximately 1.1 differentially abundant clones were flagged by the binomial model between technical replicates, whereas about 15 and 18 were flagged over around two weeks and four weeks, respectively. The authors expected biological variance in healthy repertoires might increase further over much longer intervals such as months to years. Variance in clone template counts between approximately two-week samples significantly increased with total template count across all healthy donors. The beta-binomial model significantly reduced the number of clones called differentially abundant and the false-positive rate across all healthy-donor time intervals.

During the collection period, no infections or other immune events were recorded for the healthy donors. Time-dependent variance in a beta-binomial model of T-cell clone differential abundance was calibrated using healthy-donor blood repertoires as a training cohort. There were roughly 10 healthy donors in the training cohort, of whom 3 were female and 7 were male. The donors were between roughly 25 and 64 years old, with an average age of roughly 41 years. Whole blood from each healthy donor was obtained from a commercial supplier and was collected at three time points 2 to 3 weeks apart. Genomic DNA was extracted from unsorted whole blood for immunosequencing. The immunoSEQ Assay, which relies on bias-controlled multiplex PCR amplification of genomic DNA, was used to profile TCRbeta CDR3 regions. In the authors' own workflow: To quantify the absolute abundance of each unique TCRbeta CDR3 region, the sequences were collapsed and filtered. Two models were used to test differential abundance: a binomial model (Fisher-equivalent) and a beta-binomial model that adds time-dependent variance fitted from healthy donors. Clones with fewer than 5 combined templates were removed, and differential abundance was called for clones with a Benjamini-Hochberg FDR below 0.01. In the beta-binomial model, variance was expressed as a function of the total template count across the two samples, in the form v = (b*log(k)+a)^2. TCRdb limited this immuneACCESS table to in-frame rearrangements with V and J called. A share of clones is missing; checked studies link under half to unresolved V genes, and the rest is unexplained. That table supplies the V and J calls and clone size; D and trimming were determined from the DNA. In all, the sample holds roughly 100,000 clones, and approximately 88% of those were seen once. Around an eighth of the sample goes to the ten largest clones.

From a lookup of the germline V gene, CDR1 and CDR2 are SGHTA and FQGNSA. V ends up 3 bases short and J 9 bases short, with an unmatched junction base count of 2. The CDR3 goes from the cysteine to the phenylalanine over 14 residues. Just the 42-base CDR3 DNA is kept, in frame starting at base 1. The sequencing sample was made of blood. The rearranged chain carries TRBV7-2 and TRBJ1-6, and 10 junction bases match TRBD1. The origin of this receptor is a person aged 18-70 years in good health. In nucleotide form, the sequence is TGTGCCAGCAGCTTCCGGGACAGGGGTTCACCCCTCCACTTT. The encoded protein is CASSFRDRGSPLHF.